Each of the 9 T cell receptor beta chains below was sequenced from the same sample in a study of T cell repertoires in cytomegalovirus infection (dated by TCRdb to about 2019). Read against the paper, the sample's treatment or condition label means: in vitro stimulation with specific CMV peptide epitopes to enrich CMV-specific T cells. The instrument was an Illumina HiSeq 1500. In-frame beta chains were kept once TCRdb had trimmed the public reads at Q25 with fastp and called clones with MiXCR. CDR3 protein sequences are deduplicated, and each keeps its most common genes and DNA. Present in this sample are under 350,000 distinct CDR3 sequences, under 25% of which were seen just once. Together, the top ten hold around 20% of the sample. Their recognized antigens are unknown. Sequenced here: cultured PBMCs, sampled from culture after CMV antigen stimulation. The receptors were gathered from a human donor in good health (CMV status not recorded). Some clones in this sample may be carry-over from other donors' samples.

A remark on this clonotype: This may stem from a read error, because a much larger clone lies one nucleotide away. V and J are TRBV7-2 and TRBJ2-5; D uncertain. The germline V gene has CDR1 SGHTA and CDR2 FQGNSA. Trimming shortened V by 1 base and J by 2 bases, and 11 bases separated the two germline ends. The CDR3 length is 15 residues. The CDR3 loop is CASSLVWVSQETQYF. In DNA, the CDR3 is TGTGCCAGCAGCTTAGTTTGGGTTTCTCAAGAGACCCAGTACTTC.

This clonotype was counted a few times. J is TRBJ1-1 and V is TRBV19; D gene unclear. The germline gives CDR1 LNHDA, CDR2 SQIVND (reference sequence). Between the trimmed V and J ends, which lost 2 bases and 3 bases, there was a span of 7 bases. There are 13 residues in the CDR3. The CDR3 nucleotides read TGTGCCAGTAGTATATTGGGGTACACTGAAGCTTTCTTT. It specifies CASSILGYTEAFF.

On this clonotype: A read error may account for a junction end that differs from germline. This chain connects TRBV12-3 or TRBV12-4 to TRBJ2-1; 12 bases are shared with TRBD2. The CDR3 has 16 amino acids. The CDR3, as DNA: TGTGCCAGCAGTCTAGCGGGAGGGCCCCTGTACAATGAGCAGTTCTTC. The encoded protein is CASSLAGGPLYNEQFF.

This clonotype was counted a few times. The V gene is TRBV5-6, the J gene TRBJ1-5, with 7 bases lining up with TRBD1. Per the germline V gene, CDR1 is SGHDT and CDR2 is YYEEEE. The ends lost 0 bases at V and 2 bases at J; junction bases unmatched: 2. The CDR3 has 15 amino acids. As DNA, the CDR3 is TGTGCCAGCAGCTTGGAGGGGGCCGGCAATCAGCCCCAGCATTTT. This sequence encodes CASSLEGAGNQPQHF.

This clonotype was detected ten times or more. This chain joins TRBV7-2 and TRBJ1-2, with D possibly TRBD1 on 6 matching bases. V dropped 5 bases and J dropped 0 bases, with 16 bases sitting between them. This CDR3 comprises 16 residues. Germline V gene lookup returns CDR1 SGHTA and CDR2 FQGNSA. For the CDR3, the DNA is TGTGCCAGCAGCATACAGGGAAACCAAGCTAACTATGGCTACACCTTC. It encodes CASSIQGNQANYGYTF.

Concerning this clonotype: At one boundary the junction diverges from the germline segment, which might be a read error. The chain joins TRBV6-1 to TRBJ2-2, with D perhaps assigned TRBD1 or TRBD2 (5 bases each). The germline CDR1 and CDR2 sequences are MNHNS and SASEGT. This CDR3 spans 14 amino acids. For the CDR3, the DNA is TGTGCCAGCAGCTTCGGACCCCCCACCGGGGCGCTGTTTTTT. Its protein is CASSFGPPTGALFF.

This clonotype was picked up many times. The genes are TRBV11-2 and TRBJ2-6, with 10 nucleotides matching TRBD1. Germline V gives CDR1 SGHAT, CDR2 FQNNGV. This CDR3 has 17 amino acids. J was trimmed by 0 bases and V by 4 bases; bases with no gene match: 3. The CDR3 DNA follows: TGTGCCAGCAGCTCGGGACAGGGGATCTCTGGGGCCAACGTCCTGACTTTC. Protein sequence: CASSSGQGISGANVLTF.

V is TRBV11-3 and J is TRBJ1-4; no clear D gene. The length of the CDR3 is 15 residues. The germline V gene encodes CDR1 SGHNT and CDR2 YENEEA. Trimming took 3 bases from V and 6 from J, leaving 14 bases between them. CDR3 nucleotide sequence: TGTGCCAGCAGCTTCGGGTCGAGGGAATATGAAAAACTGTTTTTT. Translating it yields CASSFGSREYEKLFF.

This clonotype was picked up a small number of times. The rearrangement joins TRBV12-3 or TRBV12-4 to TRBJ1-1; tentative D call: TRBD1 (5 bases). Trimming shortened V by 7 bases and J by 6 bases, and 9 bases separated the two germline ends. This CDR3 contains 11 residues. The CDR3 protein is CASIGGAEAFF. DNA for the CDR3: TGTGCCAGCATCGGAGGGGCTGAAGCTTTCTTT.